These T cell receptor beta chains were read from a single sample in a study of blood T cell repertoires in COVID-19. Profiled with immunoSEQ multiplex PCR; TCRdb holds only in-frame clones, not every one. The table includes around 140,000 clones, 80% to 90% detected once. Input material: PBMCs or T cells enriched from blood (not recorded which). All receptors come from a man between 60 and 75 years old who had recovered from COVID-19. The CDR3 runs from the conserved cysteine through the conserved F or W. D genes are given only for firm matches. Clone size, where shown, is once, few, many, or a class for clones that have expanded.

TGTGCCATCAGTGTAAGGAGCCGTCGAGGAAACACCATATATTTT,CAISVRSRRGNTIYF,once,TRBV10-3,-,TRBJ1-3
TGTGCCAGCTCCAACAAGAGAAAAAAACTAGCGGGAAGAGAGTCCTACAATGAGCAGTTCTTC,CASSNKRKKLAGRESYNEQFF,-,TRBV7-9,TRBD2,TRBJ2-1
TGTGCCACCAGCAGCCGAATTAGAGGAACATTCGATGAGCAGTTCTTC,CATSSRIRGTFDEQFF,-,TRBV15,-,TRBJ2-1
TGTGCCAGCAGGGACAGGGGGGAAAATGGCTACACCTTC,CASRDRGENGYTF,-,TRBV3-1/TRBV3-2,TRBD1,TRBJ1-2
TGTGCCAGCAGCTTAGAGAGGGCAGGAGTAAATCAGCCCCAGCATTTT,CASSLERAGVNQPQHF,few,TRBV7-9,-,TRBJ1-5
TGTGCCAGCAGCTATAAACTCCCCCCCGGGGAGCTGTTTTTT,CASSYKLPPGELFF,-,TRBV14,-,TRBJ2-2
TGTGCCAGCAGCCAAAGCTACCAAGAGACCCAGTACTTC,CASSQSYQETQYF,-,TRBV3-1/TRBV3-2,-,TRBJ2-5
TGTGCCAGCAAGTTACTAGCGGACCCTTCCTACGAGCAGTACTTC,CASKLLADPSYEQYF,-,TRBV2,TRBD2,TRBJ2-7
TGTGCCAGCAGCCCCGGGGATAGCACAGATACGCAGTATTTT,CASSPGDSTDTQYF,once,TRBV3-1/TRBV3-2,-,TRBJ2-3
TGTGCCACCAGCAGAAACTCCTGGGGAGGGGAGACCCAGTACTTC,CATSRNSWGGETQYF,-,TRBV15,TRBD2,TRBJ2-5
TGTGCCCACGGACAGAACTATGGCTACACCTTC,CAHGQNYGYTF,-,TRBV30,-,TRBJ1-2
TGTGCCAGCAGTCTTTGGAGTAATGAAAAACTGTTTTTT,CASSLWSNEKLFF,-,TRBV12-3/TRBV12-4,-,TRBJ1-4
TGTGCCAGCATTGGGTCGGGCGAGCAGTACTTC,CASIGSGEQYF,few,TRBV28,-,TRBJ2-7
TGCGCCAGCAGCTTGGCCGGGAGCGACCGAGAAAAACTGTTTTTT,CASSLAGSDREKLFF,-,TRBV5-1,-,TRBJ1-4
TGTGCCAGCAGCCGAACAGGGGCAGCTAATGAAAAACTGTTTTTT,CASSRTGAANEKLFF,-,TRBV7-8,TRBD1,TRBJ1-4
TGTGCCAGCAGTGAGGAGGTCAGAAGCACCGGGGAGCTGTTTTTT,CASSEEVRSTGELFF,-,TRBV2,-,TRBJ2-2
TGTGCCTGGAGTTGGGGCTCCTCAATGAACACTGAAGCTTTCTTT,CAWSWGSSMNTEAFF,once,TRBV30,-,TRBJ1-1
TGTGCCAGCAGCTTGACAGGAAATGAGCAGTTCTTC,CASSLTGNEQFF,-,TRBV7-8,-,TRBJ2-1
TGTGCCAGCAGCGTAGGGGGGCAGGGGACCGGGGAGCTGTTTTTT,CASSVGGQGTGELFF,-,TRBV9,-,TRBJ2-2
TGTGCCAGTAACAGGGACAGCACTGAAGCTTTCTTT,CASNRDSTEAFF,-,TRBV19,TRBD1,TRBJ1-1
TGCACCAGCAGCCACAAAGACAGGGGCGATCAGCCCCAGCATTTT,CTSSHKDRGDQPQHF,-,TRBV1,-,TRBJ1-5
TGTGCCAGCAACGATCTTGTCCTAGCGGGAGTGATCAATGAGCAGTTCTTC,CASNDLVLAGVINEQFF,few,TRBV7-9,TRBD2,TRBJ2-1
TGTGCCAGCAGCGTCGGGACAGGGCGATACGAGCAGTACTTC,CASSVGTGRYEQYF,-,TRBV13,TRBD1,TRBJ2-7
TGTGCCAGCAGTTATGGACAGGGCTATAATTCACCCCTCCACTTT,CASSYGQGYNSPLHF,-,TRBV28,TRBD1,TRBJ1-6
TGCGCCAGTATGACGCGCCACCCAACGGGAACTGAAGCTTTCTTT,CASMTRHPTGTEAFF,-,TRBV4-1,-,TRBJ1-1
TGCGCCAGCAGCCAAGATCAAGACAGGGGAGTAGCTAACTATGGCTACACCTTC,CASSQDQDRGVANYGYTF,-,TRBV4-1,TRBD1,TRBJ1-2
TGTGCCAGCAGTTTGGGACTGAACTACGAGCAGTACTTC,CASSLGLNYEQYF,-,TRBV12-3/TRBV12-4,-,TRBJ2-7
TGTGCCAGCAGCCAAGATCTCTGGGAGGGGACTCAGTTCTTC,CASSQDLWEGTQFF,-,TRBV4-2,TRBD2,TRBJ2-1
TGTGCCAGCAGTTTGCGCCTAGCGGGCTCCGGGGGCAATGAGCAGTTCTTC,CASSLRLAGSGGNEQFF,once,TRBV27,TRBD2,TRBJ2-1
TGTGCCAGCAGCCCACCGGGGATCGGTGAGCAGTTCTTC,CASSPPGIGEQFF,-,TRBV28,-,TRBJ2-1
TGTGCCAGCTCACCGGAAAGCGGGAGGTCCTACGAGCAGTACTTC,CASSPESGRSYEQYF,-,TRBV18,TRBD2,TRBJ2-7
TGTGCCAGCAGTTACTCGGTCGGCGGTTGGAACATTCAGTACTTC,CASSYSVGGWNIQYF,few,TRBV6-5,-,TRBJ2-4
TGTGCCAGCAGCGTAGGTGGACTAGCGGGGGACAATGAGCAGTTCTTC,CASSVGGLAGDNEQFF,-,TRBV9,TRBD2,TRBJ2-1
TGTGCCAGCTCAAGAGGGAGAGGCGAAAAACTGTTTTTT,CASSRGRGEKLFF,once,TRBV18,-,TRBJ1-4
TGTGCCAGTGCCGGGACAGGAAGCTACGAGCAGTACTTC,CASAGTGSYEQYF,-,TRBV5-6,TRBD1,TRBJ2-7
TGTGCCAGCAGCTTGGGGGGCAGGAGCTCCTACGAGCAGTACTTC,CASSLGGRSSYEQYF,-,TRBV5-5,-,TRBJ2-7
TGTGCCTGGAGTGTAAGGGGGAGTGGGGAGACCCAGTACTTC,CAWSVRGSGETQYF,few,TRBV30,-,TRBJ2-5
TGTGCAAGTTGCCCCTGCTGGACAGGCGGCTACACCTTC,CASCPCWTGGYTF,-,TRBV12-2,-,TRBJ1-2
TGTGCCAGCAGTGAAGCCCTGGGGGCTTGGAACACTGAAGCTTTCTTT,CASSEALGAWNTEAFF,-,TRBV6-1,-,TRBJ1-1
TGTGCCAGCAGTATCTCCTTGGGGCCCAATCAGCCCCAGCATTTT,CASSISLGPNQPQHF,once,TRBV28,-,TRBJ1-5
TGTGCCACCAGCAGAGAGAGTGGCTACGAGCAGTACTTC,CATSRESGYEQYF,-,TRBV15,-,TRBJ2-7
TGTGCCAGCAGCGCAGGACTAGCGGGAGGTTTTTACGAGCAGTACTTC,CASSAGLAGGFYEQYF,-,TRBV9,TRBD2,TRBJ2-7
TGTGCCAGCAGCCAAGACAGGATACTTCACTATGGCTACACCTTC,CASSQDRILHYGYTF,-,TRBV5-4,-,TRBJ1-2